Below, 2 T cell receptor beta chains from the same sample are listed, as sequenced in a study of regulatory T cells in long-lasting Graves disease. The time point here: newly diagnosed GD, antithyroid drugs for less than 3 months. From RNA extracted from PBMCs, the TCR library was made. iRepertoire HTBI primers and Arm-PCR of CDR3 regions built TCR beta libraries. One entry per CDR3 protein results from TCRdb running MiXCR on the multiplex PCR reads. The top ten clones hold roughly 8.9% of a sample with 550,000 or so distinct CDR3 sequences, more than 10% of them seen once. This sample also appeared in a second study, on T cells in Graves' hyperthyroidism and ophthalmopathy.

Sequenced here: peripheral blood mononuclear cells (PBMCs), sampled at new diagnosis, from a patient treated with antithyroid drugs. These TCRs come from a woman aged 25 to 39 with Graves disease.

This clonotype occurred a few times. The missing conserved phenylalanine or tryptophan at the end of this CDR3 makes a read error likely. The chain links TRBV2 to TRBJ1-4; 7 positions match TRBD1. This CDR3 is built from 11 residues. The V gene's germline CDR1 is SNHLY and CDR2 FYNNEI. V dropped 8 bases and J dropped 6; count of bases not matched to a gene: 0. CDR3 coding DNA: TGTGCCAGCGACAGGGATGAAAAACTGTTTCTT. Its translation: CASDRDEKLFL.

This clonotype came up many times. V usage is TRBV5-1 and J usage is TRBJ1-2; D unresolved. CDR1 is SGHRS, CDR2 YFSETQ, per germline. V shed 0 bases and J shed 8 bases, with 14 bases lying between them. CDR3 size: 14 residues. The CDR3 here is CASSLGLSSEGYTF. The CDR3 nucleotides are TGCGCCAGCAGCTTGGGCCTTTCTTCGGAGGGCTACACCTTC.